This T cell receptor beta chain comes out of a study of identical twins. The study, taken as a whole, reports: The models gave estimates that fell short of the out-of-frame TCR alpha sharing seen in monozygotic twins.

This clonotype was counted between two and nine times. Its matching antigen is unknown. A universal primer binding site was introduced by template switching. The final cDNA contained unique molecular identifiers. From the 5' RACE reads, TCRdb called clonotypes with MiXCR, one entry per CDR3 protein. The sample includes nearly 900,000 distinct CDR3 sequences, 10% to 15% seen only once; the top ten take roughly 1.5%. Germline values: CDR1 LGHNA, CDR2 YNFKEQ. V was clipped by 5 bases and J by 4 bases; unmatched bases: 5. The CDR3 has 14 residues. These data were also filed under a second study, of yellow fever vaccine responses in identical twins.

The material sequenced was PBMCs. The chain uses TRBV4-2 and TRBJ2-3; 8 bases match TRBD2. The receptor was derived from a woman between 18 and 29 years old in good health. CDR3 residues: CASSTQRGPDTQYF. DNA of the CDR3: TGTGCCAGCAGCACACAGCGGGGGCCAGATACGCAGTATTTT.